The 19 T cell receptor beta chains below were found in one sample sequenced in a study of monozygotic twins with inflammatory bowel disease (dated by TCRdb to about 2019). The library was produced with 5' RACE. The run used an Illumina HiSeq 2500. Following reprocessing of the reads by TCRdb, the data hold one row per CDR3 protein sequence and no DNA is available. The sample table gives about 210,000 distinct CDR3 sequences. 1.5% to 2% of the sample comes from the top ten. The material sequenced was blood. The source is a human donor with ulcerative colitis or Crohn's disease, or a healthy co-twin of an affected twin (not recorded which).

The chain has TRBV19 and TRBJ2-6. The CDR3 is 15 amino acids. Per germline, CDR1 LNHDA and CDR2 SQIVND (reference sequence). This chain's CDR3 is CASSIAGSGANVLTF.

The gene calls are TRBV12-3 or TRBV12-4 and TRBJ2-1; TCRdb lists TRBD2, though no DNA is available to test this call. The CDR3 sequence is 13 residues long. CDR3 sequence reads: CASSLKGGAGQFF.

The chain joins TRBV7-2 to TRBJ2-3. This CDR3 has 14 residues. Germline V CDR1 and CDR2: SGHTA, FQGNSA. CDR3 sequence: CASSLDSSTDTQYF.

This chain joins TRBV20-1 and TRBJ2-1; TCRdb outputs TRBD1, but without DNA this stays unchecked. The V gene's germline CDR1 is DFQATT and CDR2 SNEGSKA (reference sequence). CDR3 length equals 16 residues. The CDR3 protein is CSARDGSRGHYNEQFF.

This rearrangement joins TRBV29-1 to TRBJ1-2. Germline loops: CDR1 SQVTM, CDR2 ANQGSEA. This CDR3 region has 11 residues. The CDR3: CSVENVYGYTF. Filled out from reference TRBV29-1 and TRBJ1-2, the complete variable domain reads SAVISQKPSRDICQRGTSLTIQCQVDSQVTMMFWYRQQPGQSLTLIATANQGSEATYESGFVIDKFPISRPNLTFSTLTVSNMSPEDSSIYLCSVENVYGYTFGSGTRLTVV.

The chain carries TRBV5-4 and TRBJ2-5; the TCRdb call, TRBD1, lacks DNA for checking. CDR1 is SGHNT and CDR2 is YYREEE in the germline V gene (reference sequence). The CDR3 has 17 residues. This CDR3 reads CASSLPTGGSRRETQYF.

The chain couples TRBV4-1 to TRBJ2-5; with no DNA, the TCRdb D assignment of TRBD2 cannot be verified. CDR1 is MGHRA and CDR2 is YSYEKL in the germline V gene. The length of the CDR3 is 18 residues. CDR3 amino acids: CASSHPRTSGGSKETQYF.

V gene TRBV6-5 combines with J gene TRBJ2-2; TCRdb's D gene call, TRBD2, goes unchecked for lack of DNA. This CDR3 spans 13 amino acids. Germline V gene sequence: CDR1 MNHEY, CDR2 SVGAGI. CDR3 amino acids: CASKGLTKRELFF.

The chain links TRBV7-8 to TRBJ2-2; TCRdb selects TRBD1, and the lack of DNA leaves this call unchecked. CDR1 SGHVS and CDR2 FQNEAQ come from the germline V gene. The CDR3 runs to 15 residues. The chain's CDR3 is CASSLGQGVPGELFF.

This sequence joins TRBV19 and TRBJ2-1; no DNA is available, so the TRBD2 call from TCRdb remains unchecked. Germline assignment: CDR1 LNHDA and CDR2 SQIVND (reference sequence). The CDR3 totals 15 residues. CDR3 sequence reads: CASSIGTSGGDEQFF.

The rearrangement uses TRBV3-1 and TRBJ2-3. The CDR3 runs 18 residues. Germline values: CDR1 LGHDT, CDR2 YNNKEL (reference sequence). CDR3 protein: CASSQDVTAYLGTDTQYF.

V is TRBV5-1 and J is TRBJ2-7. The CDR3 contains 13 residues. Germline V gives CDR1 SGHRS, CDR2 YFSETQ. This chain's CDR3 is CASSWDQTYEQYF.

V and J are TRBV7-9 and TRBJ1-5; the D call of TRBD1 rests on TCRdb alone, since no DNA is present to check it. The CDR3 has 16 residues. Germline values: CDR1 SEHNR, CDR2 FQNEAQ (reference sequence). CDR3 sequence reads: CASSQTTGYRHQPQHF.

The chain links TRBV10-3 to TRBJ1-6. Germline CDR1 is ENHRY and CDR2 is SYGVKD. The CDR3 extends over 14 amino acids. CDR3 sequence reads: CAISASREGSPLHF.

V gene TRBV12-3 or TRBV12-4 combines with J gene TRBJ2-5. The CDR3 sequence is 14 residues long. CDR3 in amino acids: CASSSGGFPETQYF.

The chain combines TRBV5-1 with TRBJ2-7; TCRdb returns TRBD1, unconfirmable since there is no DNA. Germline lookup yields CDR1 SGHRS and CDR2 YFSETQ. The CDR3 covers 15 residues. This chain's CDR3 is CASSIGHAVTYEQYF.

CDR3 region: CASSFRQHTEAFF. V is TRBV5-6 and J is TRBJ1-1. This CDR3 spans 13 amino acids. The germline gives CDR1 SGHDT, CDR2 YYEEEE.

The rearrangement links TRBV10-3 to TRBJ2-7; lacking DNA, the TRBD1 call made by TCRdb goes unchecked. Germline V gene lookup returns CDR1 ENHRY and CDR2 SYGVKD. This CDR3 comprises 14 residues. The CDR3 loop is CAISGTGAPYEQYF.

The rearrangement links TRBV15 to TRBJ1-5; without DNA, the TCRdb call of TRBD1 cannot be checked. CDR3 length: 15 residues. Germline assignment: CDR1 LNHNV and CDR2 YYDKDF (reference sequence). The CDR3 region is CATSRDRGFEQPQHF.